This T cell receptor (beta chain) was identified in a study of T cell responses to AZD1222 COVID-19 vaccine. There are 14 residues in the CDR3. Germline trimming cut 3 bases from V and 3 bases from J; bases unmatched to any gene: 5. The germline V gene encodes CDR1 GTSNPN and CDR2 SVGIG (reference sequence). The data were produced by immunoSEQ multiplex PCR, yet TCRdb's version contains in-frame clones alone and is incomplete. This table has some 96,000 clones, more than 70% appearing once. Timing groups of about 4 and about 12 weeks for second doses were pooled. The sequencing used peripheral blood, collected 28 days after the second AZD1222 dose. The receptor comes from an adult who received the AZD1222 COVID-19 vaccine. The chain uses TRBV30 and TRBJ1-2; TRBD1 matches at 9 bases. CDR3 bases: TGTGCCTGGAGGGGGACAGGGTTGGACTATGGCTACACCTTC. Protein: CAWRGTGLDYGYTF.